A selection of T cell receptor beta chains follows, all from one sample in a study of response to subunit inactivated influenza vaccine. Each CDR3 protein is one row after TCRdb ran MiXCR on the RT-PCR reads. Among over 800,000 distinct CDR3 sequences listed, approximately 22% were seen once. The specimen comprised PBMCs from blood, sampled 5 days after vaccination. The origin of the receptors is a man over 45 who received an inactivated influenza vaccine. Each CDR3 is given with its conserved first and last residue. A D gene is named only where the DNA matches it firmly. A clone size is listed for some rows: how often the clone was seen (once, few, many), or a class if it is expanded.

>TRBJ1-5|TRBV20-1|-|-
TGCAGTGCACTTCGCGGGGATAGCAATCAGCCCCAGCATTTT
CSALRGDSNQPQHF
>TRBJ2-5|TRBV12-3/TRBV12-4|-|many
TGTGCCAGCAGTCAAGGCAGGGGTCGGGAGACCCAGTACTTC
CASSQGRGRETQYF
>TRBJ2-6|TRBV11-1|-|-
TGTGCCAGCAGCACCCGGACCGCCTGGACGCGTGGGGCCAACGTCCTGACTTTC
CASSTRTAWTRGANVLTF
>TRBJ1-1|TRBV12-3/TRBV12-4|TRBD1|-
TGTGCCAGCAGTCCCTCCCTGGGACAGGGAACTGAAGCTTTCTTT
CASSPSLGQGTEAFF
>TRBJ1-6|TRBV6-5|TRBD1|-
TGTGCCAGCAGTTTCGACAGGGATAATTCACCCCTCCACTTT
CASSFDRDNSPLHF
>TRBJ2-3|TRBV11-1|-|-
TGTGCCAGCAGCGACACCTATACGCAGTATTTT
CASSDTYTQYF
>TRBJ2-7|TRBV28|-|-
TGTGCCAGCAGGACCCTTTGGGCCGGGGGAGAGCAGTACTTC
CASRTLWAGGEQYF
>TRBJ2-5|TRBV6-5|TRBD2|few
TGTGCCAGCAGTTACGCGGCTAGCGGGGGGCCCATTCAAGAGACCCAGTACTTC
CASSYAASGGPIQETQYF
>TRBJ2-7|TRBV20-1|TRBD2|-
TGCAGTGCTTCTTTATCTAGCGGGGCGGGGGAGCAGTACTTC
CSASLSSGAGEQYF
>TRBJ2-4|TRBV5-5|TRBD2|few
TGTGCCAGCAGCTTGTCCGGCGGGAGGAGTGGAAACATTCAGTACTTC
CASSLSGGRSGNIQYF
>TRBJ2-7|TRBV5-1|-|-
TGCGCCAGCAGCTTGGGTTTGGGACGGATCGGATACGAGCAGTACTTC
CASSLGLGRIGYEQYF
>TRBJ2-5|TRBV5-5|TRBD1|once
TGTGCCAGCAGCTATACAGGGGGCGGTGATACCCAGTACTTC
CASSYTGGGDTQYF
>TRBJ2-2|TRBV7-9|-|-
TGTGCCAGCAGCTTATTTCGACTAGGCGGGGAGCTGTTTTTT
CASSLFRLGGELFF
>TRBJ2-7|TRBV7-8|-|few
TGTGCCAGCAGCTTAGTGGCTCTCTCATACGAGCAGTACTTC
CASSLVALSYEQYF
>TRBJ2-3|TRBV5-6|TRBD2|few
TGTGCCAGCAGCCCCTTGGCGGGGGGGCCTCGGGATACGCAGTATTTT
CASSPLAGGPRDTQYF
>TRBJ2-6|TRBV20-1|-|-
TGCAGTGCTAGCCCTCTGGAATCCGGCTCTGGGGCCAACGTCCTGACTTTC
CSASPLESGSGANVLTF
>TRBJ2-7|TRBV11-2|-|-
TGTGCCAGCAGCTTAGCCCGGACCCCCTACGAGCAGTACTTC
CASSLARTPYEQYF
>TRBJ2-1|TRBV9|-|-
TGTGCCAGCAGCGTAGGGGACCAGGTTTTGTTCGATGAGCAGTTCTTC
CASSVGDQVLFDEQFF
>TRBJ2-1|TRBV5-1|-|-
TGCGCCAGCAGCCCACTCCGGGATGAGCAGTTCTTC
CASSPLRDEQFF
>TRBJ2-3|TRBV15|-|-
TGTGCCACCAGCAGAACCACCGGACTTCCCACAGATACGCAGTATTTT
CATSRTTGLPTDTQYF
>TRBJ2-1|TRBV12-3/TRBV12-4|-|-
TGTGCCACCTCCCATGCCAGCGGAGACAATGAGCAGTTCTTC
CATSHASGDNEQFF
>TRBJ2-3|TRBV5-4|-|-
TGTGCCAGCAGCCTTAGACTGACGTCCACAGATACGCAGTATTTT
CASSLRLTSTDTQYF
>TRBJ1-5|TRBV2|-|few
TGTGCCAGCAGTGATATTAGTAGCAATCAGCCCCAGCATTTT
CASSDISSNQPQHF
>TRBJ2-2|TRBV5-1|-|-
TGCGCCAGCAGCTTGGAACCCCGCGCTCCCGGGGAGCTGTTTTTT
CASSLEPRAPGELFF
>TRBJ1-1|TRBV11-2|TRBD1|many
TGTGCCAGCAGCCCCCTCCGGGACAGCTTGAACACTGAAGCTTTCTTT
CASSPLRDSLNTEAFF
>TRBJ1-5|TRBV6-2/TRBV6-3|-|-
TGTGCCAGCAGGCGATACAGGAGCCAGCCCCAGCATTTT
CASRRYRSQPQHF
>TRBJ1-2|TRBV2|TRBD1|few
TGTGCCAGCAGTGAAGCGCAGGGGGCGCAAGGCTACACCTTC
CASSEAQGAQGYTF
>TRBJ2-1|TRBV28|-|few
TGTGCCAGCAGCCTCGCAGGGGCCAGCTCCTACAATGAGCAGTTCTTC
CASSLAGASSYNEQFF
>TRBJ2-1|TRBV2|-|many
TGTGCCAGCCGCGTGGGCAATGAGCAGTTCTTC
CASRVGNEQFF
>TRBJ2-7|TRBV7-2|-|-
TGTGCCAGCAGCTACCGGAGCGGAGAGCAGTACTTC
CASSYRSGEQYF
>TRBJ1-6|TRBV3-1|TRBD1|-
TGTGCCAGCAGCGTGGGACAGGGAGTAGGTTCACCCCTCCACTTT
CASSVGQGVGSPLHF
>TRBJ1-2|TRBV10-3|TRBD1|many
TGTGCCACCCTTCCCGGGACAGGCTATGGCTACACCTTC
CATLPGTGYGYTF
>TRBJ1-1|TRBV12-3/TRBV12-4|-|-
TGTGCCAGCTCCTCCCCTGAGGCGAACACTGAAGCTTTCTTT
CASSSPEANTEAFF
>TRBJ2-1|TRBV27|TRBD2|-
TGTGCCAGCAGTTTAACCGGGACTAGCGGGGTTTACAATGAGCAGTTCTTC
CASSLTGTSGVYNEQFF
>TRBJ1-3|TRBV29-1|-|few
TGCAGCGTTGTACGCGGAAACACCATATATTTT
CSVVRGNTIYF
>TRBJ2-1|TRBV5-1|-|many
TGCGCCAGCAGCTTGGCGTTAGCGGCCTACAATGAGCAGTTCTTC
CASSLALAAYNEQFF
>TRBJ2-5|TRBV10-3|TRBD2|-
TGTGCCATCACTACAACCCCGGGGGGAGAGACCCAGTACTTC
CAITTTPGGETQYF
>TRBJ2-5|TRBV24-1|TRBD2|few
TGTGCCACCAGTGATCCGGGACTAGAGATGCAAGAGACCCAGTACTTC
CATSDPGLEMQETQYF
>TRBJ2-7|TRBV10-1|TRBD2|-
TGCGCCAGCAACAGCGGGGTATCGAGGGAGCAGTACTTC
CASNSGVSREQYF
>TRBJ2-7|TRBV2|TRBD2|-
TGTGCCAGCAGTGTAGAACTAGCGGTCTACGTGCCTACGTACTTC
CASSVELAVYVPTYF
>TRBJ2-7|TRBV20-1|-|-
TGCAGTGCGAAACAGGGAATCTACGAGCAGTACTTC
CSAKQGIYEQYF
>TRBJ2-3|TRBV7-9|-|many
TGTGCCAGCAGGAAACTCAATCCTCGGAACACAGATACGCAGTATTTT
CASRKLNPRNTDTQYF
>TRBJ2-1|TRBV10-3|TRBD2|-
TGTGCCATCAGTGAGTCTTTATCGGCGGGAGTTAGCGGTTACAATGAGCAGTTCTTC
CAISESLSAGVSGYNEQFF
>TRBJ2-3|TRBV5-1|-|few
TGCGCCAGCAGCTTGGCCAGGATATTGGCAGATACGCAGTATTTT
CASSLARILADTQYF
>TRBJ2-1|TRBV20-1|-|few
TGCAGTGCGGGCGTCCTGTCACCCAATGAGCAGTTCTTC
CSAGVLSPNEQFF
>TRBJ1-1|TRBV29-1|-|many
TGCAGCGCCTTGACAGGCTACACTGAAGCTTTCTTT
CSALTGYTEAFF
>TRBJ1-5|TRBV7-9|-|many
TGTGCCAGCAGCCGCGGAGGGCGGCGGGGTCAGCCCCAGCATTTT
CASSRGGRRGQPQHF
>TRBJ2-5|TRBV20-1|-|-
TGCAGTGCTAGCAAGACCGGGGGGACCCAGTACTTC
CSASKTGGTQYF
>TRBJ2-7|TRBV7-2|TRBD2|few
TGTGCCAGCAGCTGGGGGACTAGCGGCCTCTCCTACGAGCAGTACTTC
CASSWGTSGLSYEQYF
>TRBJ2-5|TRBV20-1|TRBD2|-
TGCAGTGCGCCGGGCCCGGGGGGACAAGAGACCCAGTACTTC
CSAPGPGGQETQYF
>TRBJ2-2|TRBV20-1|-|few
TGCAGTGCTAGAGAGTCCTGGCGGGGAGGCACCGGGGAGCTGTTTTTT
CSARESWRGGTGELFF